What follows are 3 T cell receptor beta chains derived from one specimen sequenced in a study of T-cell memory formation after mild COVID-19. TCRdb analysed the 5' RACE reads with MiXCR anew, one entry per CDR3 protein. The sample consists of 400,000 to 500,000 distinct CDR3 sequences, around 20% of them appearing once. The specimen sequenced was PBMCs or a T cell subset sorted from them (not recorded which). The source of these receptors is an adult woman who had mild COVID-19 (a few samples of this study predate the infection). Cell type and time point are not known.

This clonotype was recorded a few times. The V call is TRBV7-9, the J call TRBJ2-2; D is unresolved. The V end lost 3 bases, the J end lost 6 bases, and 11 bases lay between the germline ends. The CDR3 covers 14 residues. Germline V lookup: CDR1 SEHNR, CDR2 FQNEAQ (reference sequence). In DNA form, the CDR3 reads TGTGCCAGCAGCTTTCGACCCGACGCCGGGGAGCTGTTTTTT. Protein: CASSFRPDAGELFF.

This clonotype was seen a few times. This chain joins TRBV5-1 and TRBJ2-6; no firm D call. V dropped 7 bases and J dropped 4 bases, with 18 bases sitting between them. CDR3 size: 16 residues. Germline loops: CDR1 SGHRS, CDR2 YFSETQ. The CDR3 DNA reads TGCGCCAGCGCCCGCGAAATAGGTTCCGGGGCCAACGTCCTGACTTTC. Protein product: CASAREIGSGANVLTF. Full variable domain (outside the CDR3, taken from reference TRBV5-1 and TRBJ2-6): KAGVTQTPRYLIKTRGQQVTLSCSPISGHRSVSWYQQTPGQGLQFLFEYFSETQRNKGNFPGRFSGRQFSNSRSEMNVSTLELGDSALYLCASAREIGSGANVLTFGAGSRLTVL.

The chain has TRBV6-6 and TRBJ1-2; 8 bases map to TRBD1. Germline-derived CDR1 and CDR2 are MNHNY and SVGAGI (reference sequence). The CDR3 extends over 16 amino acids. Germline trimming cut 0 bases from V and 5 bases from J; bases unmatched to any gene: 8. CDR3 DNA: TGTGCCAGCAGTTACTCCCCGCAGGGGGCAAGTTATGGCTACACCTTC. Translation gives CASSYSPQGASYGYTF.